Given below is one T cell receptor beta chain in context. These data come from a study of blood T cell repertoires in COVID-19. Assay used: immunoSEQ multiplex PCR; TCRdb lists only in-frame clones, some missing. Of 110,000 to 150,000 clones listed, roughly 89% are singletons. There are 15 residues in the CDR3. V dropped 5 bases and J dropped 2 bases, with 13 bases sitting between them. Germline values: CDR1 SGHTA, CDR2 FQGNSA. The chain is built from TRBV7-2 and TRBJ1-3; D call uncertain. Input material: peripheral blood. The sequence was collected from a man aged 60 to 69 with active or convalescent COVID-19. The CDR3 coding sequence is TGTGCCAGCAGCCTCAACCCGGGAGCTGGAAACACCATATATTTT. Residues: CASSLNPGAGNTIYF.